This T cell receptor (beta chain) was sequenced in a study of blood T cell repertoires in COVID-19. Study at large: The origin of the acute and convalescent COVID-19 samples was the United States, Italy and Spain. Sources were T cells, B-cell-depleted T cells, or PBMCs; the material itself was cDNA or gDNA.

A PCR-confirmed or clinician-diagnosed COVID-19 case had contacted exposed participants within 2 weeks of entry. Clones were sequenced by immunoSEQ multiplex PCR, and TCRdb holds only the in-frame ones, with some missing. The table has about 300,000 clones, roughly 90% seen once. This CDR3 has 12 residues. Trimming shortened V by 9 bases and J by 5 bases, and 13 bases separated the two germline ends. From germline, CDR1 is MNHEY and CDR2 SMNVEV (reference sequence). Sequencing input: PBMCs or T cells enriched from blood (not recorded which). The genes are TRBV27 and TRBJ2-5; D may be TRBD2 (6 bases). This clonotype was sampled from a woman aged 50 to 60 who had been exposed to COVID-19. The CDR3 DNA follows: TGTGCCAGGCGGCGGGGTAGGGAGACCCAGTACTTC. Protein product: CARRRGRETQYF.